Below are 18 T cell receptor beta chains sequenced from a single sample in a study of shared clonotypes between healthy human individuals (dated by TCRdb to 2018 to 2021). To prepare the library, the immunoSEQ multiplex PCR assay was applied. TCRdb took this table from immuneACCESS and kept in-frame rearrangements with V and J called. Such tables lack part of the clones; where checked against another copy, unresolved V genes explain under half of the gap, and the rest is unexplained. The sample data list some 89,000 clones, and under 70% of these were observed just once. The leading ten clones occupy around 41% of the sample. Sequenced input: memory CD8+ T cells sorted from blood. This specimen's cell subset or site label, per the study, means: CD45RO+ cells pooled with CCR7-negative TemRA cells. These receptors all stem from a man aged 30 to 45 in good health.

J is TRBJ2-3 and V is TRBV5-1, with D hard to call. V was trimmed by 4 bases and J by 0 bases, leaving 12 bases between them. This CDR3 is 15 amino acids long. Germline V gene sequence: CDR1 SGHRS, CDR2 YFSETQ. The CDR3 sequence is CASSPTESSTDTQYF. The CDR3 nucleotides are TGCGCCAGCAGCCCAACCGAGTCTAGCACAGATACGCAGTATTTT.

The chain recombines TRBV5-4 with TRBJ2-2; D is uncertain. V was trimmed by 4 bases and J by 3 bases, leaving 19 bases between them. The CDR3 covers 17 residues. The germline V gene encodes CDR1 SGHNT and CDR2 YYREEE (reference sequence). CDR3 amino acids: CASSQEMGRTDTGELFF. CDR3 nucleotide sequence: TGTGCCAGCAGCCAGGAGATGGGCCGAACGGACACCGGGGAGCTGTTTTTT.

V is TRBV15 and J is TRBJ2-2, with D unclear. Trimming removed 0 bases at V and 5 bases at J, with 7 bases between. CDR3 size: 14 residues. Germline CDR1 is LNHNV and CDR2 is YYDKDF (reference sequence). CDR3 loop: CATSRDLATGELFF. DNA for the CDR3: TGTGCCACCAGCAGAGATTTGGCGACCGGGGAGCTGTTTTTT.

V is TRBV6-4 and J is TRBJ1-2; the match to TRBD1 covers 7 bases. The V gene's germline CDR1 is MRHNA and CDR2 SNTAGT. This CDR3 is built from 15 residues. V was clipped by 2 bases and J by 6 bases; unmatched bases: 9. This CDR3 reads CASSDRATGADGYTF. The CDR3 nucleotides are TGTGCCAGCAGTGACAGGGCAACAGGGGCGGATGGCTACACCTTC.

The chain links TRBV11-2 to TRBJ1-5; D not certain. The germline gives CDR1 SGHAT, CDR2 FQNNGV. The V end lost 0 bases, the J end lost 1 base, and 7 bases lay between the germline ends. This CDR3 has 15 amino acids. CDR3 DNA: TGTGCCAGCAGCTTAGATGCGGGGAGCAATCAGCCCCAGCATTTT. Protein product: CASSLDAGSNQPQHF.

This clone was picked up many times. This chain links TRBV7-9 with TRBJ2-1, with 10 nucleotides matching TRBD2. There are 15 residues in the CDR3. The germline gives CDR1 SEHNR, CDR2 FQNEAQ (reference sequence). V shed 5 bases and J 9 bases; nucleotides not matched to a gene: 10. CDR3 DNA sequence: TGTGCCAGCAGCACCCTAGCGGGAGAGGGAGGTGAGCAGTTCTTC. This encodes CASSTLAGEGGEQFF.

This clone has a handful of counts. The CDR3 region has the DNA TGTGCCACCCGACCGGGACTAGCGGATGAGCAGTTCTTC. Translated, it gives CATRPGLADEQFF. The chain couples TRBV5-6 to TRBJ2-1; 11 bases line up with TRBD2. V lost 9 bases and J lost 8; bases outside the gene matches: 7. This CDR3 is built from 13 residues. Germline V CDR1 and CDR2: SGHDT, YYEEEE.

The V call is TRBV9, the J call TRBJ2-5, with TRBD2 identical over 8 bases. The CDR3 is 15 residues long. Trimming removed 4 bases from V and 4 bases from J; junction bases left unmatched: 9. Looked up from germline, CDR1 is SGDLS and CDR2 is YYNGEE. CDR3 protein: CASSPRGGEGETQYF. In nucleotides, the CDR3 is TGTGCCAGCAGCCCCCGGGGGGGTGAGGGAGAGACCCAGTACTTC.

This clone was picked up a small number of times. The CDR3 coding sequence is TGTGCCAGTGCCACAGAATATGGCTACACCTTC. Amino acids: CASATEYGYTF. V usage is TRBV28 and J usage is TRBJ1-2; D gene uncertain. The V and J ends lost 9 bases and 5 bases respectively, with 10 bases between them. The CDR3 consists of 11 residues. CDR1 and CDR2 from the germline V gene are MDHEN and SYDVKM.

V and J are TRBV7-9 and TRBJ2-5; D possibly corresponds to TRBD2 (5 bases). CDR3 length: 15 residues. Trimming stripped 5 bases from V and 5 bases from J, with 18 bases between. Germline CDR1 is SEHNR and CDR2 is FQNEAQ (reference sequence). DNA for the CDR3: TGTGCCAGCAGCACCCCCCACGGGTCGGGGGAGACCCAGTACTTC. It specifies CASSTPHGSGETQYF.

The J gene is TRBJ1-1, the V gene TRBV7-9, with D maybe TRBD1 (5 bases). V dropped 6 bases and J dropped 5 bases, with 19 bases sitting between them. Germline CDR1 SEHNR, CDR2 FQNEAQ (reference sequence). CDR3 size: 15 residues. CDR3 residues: CASRTPGGTGTEAFF. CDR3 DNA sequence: TGTGCCAGCAGGACCCCCGGTGGGACCGGGACTGAAGCTTTCTTT.

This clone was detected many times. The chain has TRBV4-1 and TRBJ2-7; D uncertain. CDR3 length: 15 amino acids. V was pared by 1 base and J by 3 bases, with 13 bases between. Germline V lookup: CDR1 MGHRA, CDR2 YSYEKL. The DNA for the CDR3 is TGCGCCAGCAGCCAAGTTTTCTCAACCTACTACGAGCAGTACTTC. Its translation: CASSQVFSTYYEQYF.

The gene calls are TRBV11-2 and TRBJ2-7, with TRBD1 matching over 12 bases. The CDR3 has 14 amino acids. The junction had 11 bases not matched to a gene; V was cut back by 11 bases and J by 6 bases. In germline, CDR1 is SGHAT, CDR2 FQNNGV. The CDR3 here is CASEAGQGASEQYF. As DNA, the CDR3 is TGTGCCTCTGAGGCGGGACAGGGGGCGAGCGAGCAGTACTTC.

CDR3: CASSLSGTVNTEAFF. CDR3 nucleotide sequence: TGTGCCAGCAGCTTGTCCGGGACAGTGAACACTGAAGCTTTCTTT. This rearrangement joins TRBV7-8 to TRBJ1-1, with 7 bases matching TRBD1. Looked up from germline, CDR1 is SGHVS and CDR2 is FQNEAQ. V was clipped by 3 bases and J by 0 bases; unmatched bases: 4. This CDR3 region has 15 residues.

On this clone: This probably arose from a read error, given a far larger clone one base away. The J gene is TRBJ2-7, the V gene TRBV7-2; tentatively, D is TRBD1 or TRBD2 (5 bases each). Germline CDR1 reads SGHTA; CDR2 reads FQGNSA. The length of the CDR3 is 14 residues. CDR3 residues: CVSSSERWGREQYF. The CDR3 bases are TGTGTCAGCAGCTCCGAGCGGTGGGGCAGGGAGCAGTACTTC.

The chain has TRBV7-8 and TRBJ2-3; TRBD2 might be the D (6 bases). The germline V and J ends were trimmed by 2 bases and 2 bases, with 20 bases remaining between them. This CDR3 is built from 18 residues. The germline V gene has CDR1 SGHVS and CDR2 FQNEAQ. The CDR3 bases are TGTGCCAGCAGCTTAAGAGGAGGAGGGCCCGGAATCACAGATACGCAGTATTTT. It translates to CASSLRGGGPGITDTQYF.

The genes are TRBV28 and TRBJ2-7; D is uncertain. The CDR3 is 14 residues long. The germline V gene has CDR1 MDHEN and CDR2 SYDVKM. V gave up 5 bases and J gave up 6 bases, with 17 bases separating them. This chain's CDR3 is CASSPRQYGSEQYF. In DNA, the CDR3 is TGTGCCAGCAGTCCCCGGCAGTACGGATCCGAGCAGTACTTC.

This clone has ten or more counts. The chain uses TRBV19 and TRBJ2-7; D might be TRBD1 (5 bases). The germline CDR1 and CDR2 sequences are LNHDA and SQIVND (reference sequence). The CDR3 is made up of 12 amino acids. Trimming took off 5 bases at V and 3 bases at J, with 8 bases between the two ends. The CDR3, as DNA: TGTGCCAGTAGTTGGGGCAACTACGAGCAGTACTTC. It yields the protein CASSWGNYEQYF.